This T cell receptor (beta chain) originates from a study of T cells in Graves' hyperthyroidism and ophthalmopathy. Looking at the study overall: Pretreatment peripheral blood was obtained at initial diagnosis.

This clonotype was counted a few times. What it binds is unknown. Trimming cost V 5 bases and J 0 bases; bases outside gene matches: 3. CDR1 is DFQATT, CDR2 SNEGSKA, per germline (reference sequence). The CDR3 is 14 amino acids. General study results and limits: Ophthalmopathy onset followed model prediction by a median approximately 6.2 months. The authors' 13 V-J model separated ophthalmopathy from stable hyperthyroidism.

There were TCR beta CDR3 regions amplified from RNA transcripts. Carried out on the TCR CDR3, a first-round RT-PCR used the HTBI primer set. TCRdb reprocessed the multiplex PCR reads with MiXCR, giving one entry per CDR3 protein. Of about 270,000 distinct CDR3 sequences listed, approximately 25% were seen once; the top ten hold roughly 32%. The sequenced sample was blood. The V and J genes are TRBV20-1 and TRBJ2-3, with 9 bases matching TRBD2. The TCR comes from a middle-aged woman with Graves' ophthalmopathy. The CDR3 bases are TGCAGTGCTGGACTAGCGACTAGCACAGATACGCAGTATTTT. Its protein is CSAGLATSTDTQYF.